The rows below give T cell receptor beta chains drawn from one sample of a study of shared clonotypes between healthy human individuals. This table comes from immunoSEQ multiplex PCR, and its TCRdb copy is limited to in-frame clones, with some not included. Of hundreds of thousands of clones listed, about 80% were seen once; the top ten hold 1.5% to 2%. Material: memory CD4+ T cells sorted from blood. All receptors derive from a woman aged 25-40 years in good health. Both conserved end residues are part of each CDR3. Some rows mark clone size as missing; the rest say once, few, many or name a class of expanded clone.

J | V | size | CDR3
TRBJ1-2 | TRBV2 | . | CASRPDYGYTF
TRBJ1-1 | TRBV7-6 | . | CASSLGAGTPKAFF
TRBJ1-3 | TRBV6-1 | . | CASRGSADTIYF
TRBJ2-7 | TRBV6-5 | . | CASSPGTSGRYEQYF
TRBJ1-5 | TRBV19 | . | CASSPRQGISNQPQHF
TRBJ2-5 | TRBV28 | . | CASSFPDRGGYQETQYF
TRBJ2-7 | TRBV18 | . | CASSREQTYEQYF
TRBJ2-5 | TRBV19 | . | CASMKTSTGETQYF
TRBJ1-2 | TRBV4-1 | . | CASSQTTTILGYGYTF
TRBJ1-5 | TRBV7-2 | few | CASSLVGNQPQHF
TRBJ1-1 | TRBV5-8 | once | CASVGRPGTEAFF
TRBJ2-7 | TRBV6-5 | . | CASSYGLGKNYEQYF
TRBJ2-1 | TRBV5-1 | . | CASSLKESSYNEQFF
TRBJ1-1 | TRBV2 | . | CASRTTGSTEAFF
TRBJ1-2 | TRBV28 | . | CASSLSRAGLNYGYTF
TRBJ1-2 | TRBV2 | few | CASMGASASATWGYGYTF
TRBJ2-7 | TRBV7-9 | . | CASSPLSGRAHEQYF
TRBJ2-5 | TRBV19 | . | CASSSQGQGGENF
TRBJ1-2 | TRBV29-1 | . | CSVGDRNYGYTF
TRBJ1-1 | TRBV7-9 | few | CASSLVSVEAFF
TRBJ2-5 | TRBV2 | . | CASSREAQETQYF
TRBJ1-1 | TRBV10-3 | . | CAIAGNTEAFF
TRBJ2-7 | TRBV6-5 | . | CASSWTLNYEQYF
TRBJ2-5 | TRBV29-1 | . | CSVEPWGQETQYF
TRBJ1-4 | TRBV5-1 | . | CASSPRWDRTNEKLFF
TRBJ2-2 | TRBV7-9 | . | CASSLIVGAQTGELFF
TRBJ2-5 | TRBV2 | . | CASSVRTSQETQYF
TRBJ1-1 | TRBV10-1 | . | CASSVQGGTEAFF
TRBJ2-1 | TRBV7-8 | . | CASSSQGLAGLNEQFF
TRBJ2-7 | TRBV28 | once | CASFAPRLGLARYEQYF
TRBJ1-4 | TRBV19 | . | CATKSSEKLFF
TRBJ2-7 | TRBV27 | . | CASSAAGDYSDEQYF
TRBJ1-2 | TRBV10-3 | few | CAISESMKGTYGYTF
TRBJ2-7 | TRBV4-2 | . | CASSLWASEPYEQYF
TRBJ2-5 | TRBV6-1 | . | CASRLAGETQYF
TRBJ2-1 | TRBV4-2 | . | CASSPLWGSGGYEQFF
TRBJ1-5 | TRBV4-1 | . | CASSQDSLINQPQHF
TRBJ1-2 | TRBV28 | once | CASQSGGISSGLNYGYTF
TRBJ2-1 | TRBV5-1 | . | CASSLTGAFYNEQFF
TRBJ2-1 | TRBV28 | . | CASSPPLAGGLSGEQFF
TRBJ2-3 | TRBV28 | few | CASTPGRQTDTQYF
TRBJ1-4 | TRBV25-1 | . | CASSQTGATNEKLFF
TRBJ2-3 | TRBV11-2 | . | CASSLFMAGSSTDTQYF
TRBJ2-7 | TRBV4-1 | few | CASSQFLQRWDRAGEQYF
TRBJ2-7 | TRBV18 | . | CASSPPGQGPYEQYF
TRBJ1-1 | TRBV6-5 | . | CASSSQTGGGNTEAFF
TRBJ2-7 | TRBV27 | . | CASSFYGRDSYEQYF
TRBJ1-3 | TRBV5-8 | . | CASSLTASRGNTIYF
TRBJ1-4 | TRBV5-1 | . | CASSPDSWRGKLFF
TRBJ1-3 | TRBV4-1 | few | CASSQDPNGNTIYF
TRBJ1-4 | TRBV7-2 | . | CASSLAPREKLFF
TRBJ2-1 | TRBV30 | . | CAWSVRSASLDEQFF
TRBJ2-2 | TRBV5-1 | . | CASSWGTGTGELFF
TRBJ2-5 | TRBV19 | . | CASRPVRGETQYF